Listed here are 14 T cell receptor beta chains from one sample, sequenced in a study of circulating tumor DNA in untreated peripheral T-cell lymphoma. The assay was immunoSEQ multiplex PCR, and TCRdb's table has in-frame clones only and misses some. The sample has more than 6,500 clones, approximately 77% seen once. Sequencing input: tumor tissue. Receptors were obtained from a human donor with peripheral T-cell lymphoma.

The chain links TRBV1 to TRBJ2-5; the table gives TRBD1 as D, unverified against the DNA. TRBV1 is an annotated pseudogene. The length of the CDR3 is 13 residues. The CDR3: CASSQDREETQYF. The CDR3 region has the DNA TGCGCCAGCAGCCAAGACAGGGAAGAGACCCAGTACTTC.

The V and J genes are TRBV11-3 and TRBJ1-1, with 7 nucleotides matching TRBD1. V was pared by 7 bases and J by 0 bases, with 8 bases of the junction left unmatched. Germline values: CDR1 SGHNT, CDR2 YENEEA. The CDR3 is made up of 15 amino acids. CDR3 sequence: CASKPGQHMNTEAFF. CDR3 in DNA: TGTGCCAGCAAACCGGGACAGCACATGAACACTGAAGCTTTCTTT.

V is TRBV18 and J is TRBJ2-3, with 7 bases matching TRBD2. This CDR3 is 16 amino acids long. The V gene end was trimmed by 1 base and the J gene end by 0 bases; junction bases not matched to a gene: 4. Germline V gene sequence: CDR1 KGHSH, CDR2 LQKENI. CDR3 in amino acids: CASSPQGGGSTDTQYF. CDR3 DNA: TGTGCCAGCTCACCACAAGGCGGGGGTAGCACAGATACGCAGTATTTT.

The chain combines TRBV11-3 with TRBJ1-1, with no clear D. CDR3 length: 16 amino acids. Trimming removed 1 base at V and 3 bases at J, with 15 bases between. Germline-derived CDR1 and CDR2 are SGHNT and YENEEA. CDR3 in amino acids: CASSLVGIGQHTEAFF. The CDR3 nucleotides are TGTGCCAGCAGCTTAGTGGGTATTGGGCAGCACACTGAAGCTTTCTTT. The complete variable domain, with remaining parts taken from reference TRBV11-3 and TRBJ1-1, reads EAGVVQSPRYKIIEKKQPVAFWCNPISGHNTLYWYLQNLGQGPELLIRYENEEAVDDSQLPKDRFSAERLKGVDSTLKIQPAELGDSAVYLCASSLVGIGQHTEAFFGQGTRLTVV.

This chain joins TRBV14 and TRBJ1-6, with a possible D match to TRBD1 (6 bases). The CDR3 is 15 amino acids. V was trimmed by 1 base and J by 3 bases, leaving 7 bases between them. The germline gives CDR1 SGHDN, CDR2 FVKESK. The CDR3 sequence: CASSQGTVYNSPLHF. CDR3 nucleotide sequence: TGTGCCAGCAGCCAAGGGACAGTCTATAATTCACCCCTCCACTTT.

The chain uses TRBV6-8 and TRBJ2-1; a possible D gene is TRBD1 (5 bases). There are 14 residues in the CDR3. The ends were cut back, 0 bases at V and 2 bases at J, with 5 bases in the middle. Germline values: CDR1 MNHGY, CDR2 SAAAGT. The CDR3 here is CASSYSGPYNEQFF. In DNA form, the CDR3 reads TGTGCCAGCAGTTACTCGGGGCCCTACAATGAGCAGTTCTTC.

V usage is TRBV2 and J usage is TRBJ2-7, with TRBD1 identical over 8 bases. The CDR3 is made up of 14 amino acids. The germline V gene encodes CDR1 SNHLY and CDR2 FYNNEI. The junction had 4 bases not matched to a gene; V was cut back by 2 bases and J by 4 bases. The CDR3 spells CASSEYRGTYEQYF. The CDR3 DNA follows: TGTGCCAGCAGTGAATACAGGGGGACTTACGAGCAGTACTTC.

This chain joins TRBV28 and TRBJ1-6, with TRBD1 as a possible D gene (5 bases). Germline lookup yields CDR1 MDHEN and CDR2 SYDVKM. Trimming stripped 2 bases from V and 6 bases from J, with 11 bases between. The CDR3 is 15 residues long. Here the CDR3 reads CASSLLGLLNSPLHF. The CDR3 nucleotides are TGTGCCAGCAGTTTACTGGGACTGCTTAATTCACCCCTCCACTTT.

The gene calls are TRBV5-1 and TRBJ1-1; 9 positions match TRBD1. Germline CDR1 reads SGHRS; CDR2 reads YFSETQ. The CDR3 is 14 residues long. Unmatched junction bases numbered 3, after V lost 0 bases and J lost 6 bases. The CDR3: CASSLERTGAEAFF. CDR3 coding DNA: TGCGCCAGCAGCTTGGAAAGGACAGGGGCTGAAGCTTTCTTT.

The genes are TRBV29-1 and TRBJ2-7; D uncertain. Germline V CDR1 and CDR2: SQVTM, ANQGSEA. CDR3 size: 12 residues. The ends were cut back, 3 bases at V and 4 bases at J, with 10 bases in the middle. The CDR3 region has the DNA TGCAGCGTTGATACGGTGGGGTACGAGCAGTACTTC. Translation gives CSVDTVGYEQYF.

The chain couples TRBV6-8 to TRBJ1-5, with a possible D match to TRBD1 (5 bases). Germline lookup yields CDR1 MNHGY and CDR2 SAAAGT. Trimming removed 2 bases from V and 1 base from J, with 6 bases in between. The CDR3 loop spans 14 amino acids. CDR3 DNA: TGTGCCAGCAGTTACGGGGGGAGCAATCAGCCCCAGCATTTT. Translating it yields CASSYGGSNQPQHF.

This chain's CDR3 is CARGTGGYFNYGYTF. Written as DNA, the CDR3 is TGTGCCAGAGGGACAGGGGGTTATTTTAACTATGGCTACACCTTC. This sequence joins TRBV6-8 and TRBJ1-2; 11 positions agree with TRBD1. Germline CDR1 MNHGY, CDR2 SAAAGT. The CDR3 has 15 amino acids. Trimming at V came to 9 bases and at J to 1 base, leaving 7 bases not matched to a gene.

The chain uses TRBV14 and TRBJ1-2, with D hard to call. CDR1 SGHDN and CDR2 FVKESK come from the germline V gene. CDR3 length equals 11 residues. Between the trimmed V and J ends, which lost 5 bases and 11 bases, there was a span of 12 bases. The CDR3 DNA reads TGTGCCAGCAGCAACTACAAAAGATACACCTTC. It is translated as CASSNYKRYTF. Supplemented by reference TRBV14 and TRBJ1-2, the full variable domain reads EAGVTQFPSHSVIEKGQTVTLRCDPISGHDNLYWYRRVMGKEIKFLLHFVKESKQDESGMPNNRFLAERTGGTYSTLKVQPAELEDSGVYFCASSNYKRYTFGSGTRLTVV.

J is TRBJ2-5 and V is TRBV6-8; tentative D call: TRBD1 (6 bases). This CDR3 is 15 amino acids long. V lost 7 bases to trimming and J lost 6 bases, with 21 bases between them. Germline assignment: CDR1 MNHGY and CDR2 SAAAGT. CDR3 in DNA: TGTGCCAGCACCGCTAACAGGGCCCTGGGGCAGACCCAGTACTTC. Its translation is CASTANRALGQTQYF.